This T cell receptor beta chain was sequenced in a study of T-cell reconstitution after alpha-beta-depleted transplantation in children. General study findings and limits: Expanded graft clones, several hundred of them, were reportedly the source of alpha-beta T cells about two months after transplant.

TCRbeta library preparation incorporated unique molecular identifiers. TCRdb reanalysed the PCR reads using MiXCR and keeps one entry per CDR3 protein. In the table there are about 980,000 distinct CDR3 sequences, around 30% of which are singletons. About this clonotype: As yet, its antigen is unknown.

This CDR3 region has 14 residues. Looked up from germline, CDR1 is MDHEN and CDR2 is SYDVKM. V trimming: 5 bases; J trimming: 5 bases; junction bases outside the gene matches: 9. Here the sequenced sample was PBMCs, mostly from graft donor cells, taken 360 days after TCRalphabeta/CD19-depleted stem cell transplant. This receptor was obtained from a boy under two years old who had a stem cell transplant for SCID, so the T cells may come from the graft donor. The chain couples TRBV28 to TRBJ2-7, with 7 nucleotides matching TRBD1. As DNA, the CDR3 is TGTGCCAGCAGTCCCGCAGGGGGAGTGGACGAGCAGTACTTC. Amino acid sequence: CASSPAGGVDEQYF.